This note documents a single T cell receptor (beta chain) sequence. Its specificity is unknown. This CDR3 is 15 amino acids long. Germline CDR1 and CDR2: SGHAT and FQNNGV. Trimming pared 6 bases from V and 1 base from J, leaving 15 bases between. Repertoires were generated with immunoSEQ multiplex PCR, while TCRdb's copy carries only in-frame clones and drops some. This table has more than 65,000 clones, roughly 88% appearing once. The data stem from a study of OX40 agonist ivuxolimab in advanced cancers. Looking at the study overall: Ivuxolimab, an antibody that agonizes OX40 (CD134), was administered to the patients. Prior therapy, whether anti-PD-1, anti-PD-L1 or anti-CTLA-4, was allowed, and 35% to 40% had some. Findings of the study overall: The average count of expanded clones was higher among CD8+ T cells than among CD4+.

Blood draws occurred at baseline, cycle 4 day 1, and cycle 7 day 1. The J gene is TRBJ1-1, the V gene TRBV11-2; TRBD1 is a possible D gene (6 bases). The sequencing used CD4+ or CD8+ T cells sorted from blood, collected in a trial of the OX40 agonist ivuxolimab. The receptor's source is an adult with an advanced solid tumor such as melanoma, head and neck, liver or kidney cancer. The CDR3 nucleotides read TGTGCCAGCAGTATCAGGGGACTCCCGAACACTGAAGCTTTCTTT. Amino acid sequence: CASSIRGLPNTEAFF. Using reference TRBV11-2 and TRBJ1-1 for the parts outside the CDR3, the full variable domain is EAGVAQSPRYKIIEKRQSVAFWCNPISGHATLYWYQQILGQGPKLLIQFQNNGVVDDSQLPKDRFSAERLKGVDSTLKIQPAKLEDSAVYLCASSIRGLPNTEAFFGQGTRLTVV.